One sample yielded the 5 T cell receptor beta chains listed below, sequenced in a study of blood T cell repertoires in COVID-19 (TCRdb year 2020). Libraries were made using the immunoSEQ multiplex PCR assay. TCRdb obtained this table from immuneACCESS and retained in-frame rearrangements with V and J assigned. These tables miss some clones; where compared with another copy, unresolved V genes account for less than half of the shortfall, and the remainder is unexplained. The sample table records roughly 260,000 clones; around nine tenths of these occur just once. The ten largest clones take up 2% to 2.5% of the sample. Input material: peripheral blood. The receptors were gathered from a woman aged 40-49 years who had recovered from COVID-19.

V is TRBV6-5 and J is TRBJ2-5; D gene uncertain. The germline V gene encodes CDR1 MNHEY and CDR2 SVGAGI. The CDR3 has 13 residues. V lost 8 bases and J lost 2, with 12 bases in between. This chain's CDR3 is CASGTWAQETQYF. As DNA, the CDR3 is TGTGCCAGCGGTACTTGGGCTCAAGAGACCCAGTACTTC.

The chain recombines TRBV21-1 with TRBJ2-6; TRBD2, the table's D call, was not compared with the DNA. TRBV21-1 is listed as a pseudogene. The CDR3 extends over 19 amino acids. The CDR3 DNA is TGTGCCAGCAGCAAAGGATGCGGGGTTGGGTACTCTGGGGCCAACGTCCTGACTTTC. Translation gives CASSKGCGVGYSGANVLTF.

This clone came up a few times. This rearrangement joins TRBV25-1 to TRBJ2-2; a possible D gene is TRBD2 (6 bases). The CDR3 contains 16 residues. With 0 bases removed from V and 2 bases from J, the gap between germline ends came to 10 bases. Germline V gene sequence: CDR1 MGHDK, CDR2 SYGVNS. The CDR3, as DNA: TGTGCCAGCAGTGAATATACCGGGGGTAACACCGGGGAGCTGTTTTTT. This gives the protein CASSEYTGGNTGELFF.

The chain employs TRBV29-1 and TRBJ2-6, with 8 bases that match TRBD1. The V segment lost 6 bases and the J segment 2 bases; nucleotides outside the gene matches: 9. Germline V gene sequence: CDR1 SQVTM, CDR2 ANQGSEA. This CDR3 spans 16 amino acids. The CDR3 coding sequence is TGCAGCGTGGAGTCCGACAGGGGAACTGGGGCCAACGTCCTGACTTTC. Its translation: CSVESDRGTGANVLTF.

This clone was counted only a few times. The CDR3 region is CASSQGTGGTETQYF. For the CDR3, the DNA is TGCGCCAGCAGCCAAGGCACGGGGGGAACAGAGACCCAGTACTTC. The rearrangement uses TRBV4-3 and TRBJ2-5; TRBD2 matches 7 bases. From germline, CDR1 is LGHNA and CDR2 YSLEER. The CDR3 length is 15 residues. Unmatched junction bases numbered 6, after V lost 1 base and J lost 4 bases.